The source of this T cell receptor beta chain is a study of CD8+ T cells in alopecia areata. Looking at the study overall: Patients in the treated group were given tofacitinib by mouth, 5 to 10 mg twice a day. The investigators scored severity in treated patients by the percentage of affected scalp area.

Noted treatment: oral pan-JAK inhibitor, 5-10 mg twice daily. PBMCs were stained for CD3, CD4 and CD8, and CD4+ and CD8+ T cells were sorted. This clone was recorded a few times. Antigen unknown. Study-wide points: Throughout tofacitinib, many expanded lesional clones continued to persist in scalp and blood.

The authors extracted RNA and reverse transcribed it into cDNA as the sequencing template. Using immunoSEQ multiplex PCR, the repertoire was profiled, and TCRdb retains in-frame clones only, with some absent. The repertoire holds 150,000 to 200,000 clones, with about three fifths as singletons. The V end lost 1 base, the J end lost 9 bases, and 13 bases lay between the germline ends. Germline V gene data show CDR1 as SEHNR and CDR2 as FQNEAQ (reference sequence). This CDR3 is 15 amino acids long. The sequencing used CD4+ T cells sorted from blood, collected at week 4, from a patient treated with tofacitinib. V gene TRBV7-9 combines with J gene TRBJ1-6; D gene uncertain. This TCR derives from a human donor with alopecia areata. CDR3 in amino acids: CASSLELGLRSPLHF. The CDR3 DNA reads as TGTGCCAGCAGCTTAGAGTTGGGGTTGCGTTCACCCCTCCACTTT.